This T cell receptor beta chain was obtained from a study of cytomegalovirus exposure and HLA in healthy donors. Findings and caveats of the study: Across donors, most TCRs were seen rarely, yet some public ones were widespread. Three chains tied to CMV proved CMV antigen-specific in vitro.

Trimming took off 5 bases at V and 2 bases at J, with 13 bases between the two ends. Germline values: CDR1 SGHNT, CDR2 YYREEE (reference sequence). This CDR3 region has 14 residues. The assay was immunoSEQ multiplex PCR, and TCRdb's table has in-frame clones only and misses some. The table records around 300,000 clones, approximately 86% of them present only once. On this clone itself: As yet, its antigen is unknown.

The sample was PBMCs. The receptor's source is a woman in her thirties in good health and CMV-seropositive. This chain links TRBV5-4 with TRBJ1-2; tentative D call: TRBD1 (6 bases). This chain's CDR3 is CASSRVGQNYGYTF. In DNA form, the CDR3 reads TGTGCCAGCAGTCGAGTAGGACAGAACTATGGCTACACCTTC.